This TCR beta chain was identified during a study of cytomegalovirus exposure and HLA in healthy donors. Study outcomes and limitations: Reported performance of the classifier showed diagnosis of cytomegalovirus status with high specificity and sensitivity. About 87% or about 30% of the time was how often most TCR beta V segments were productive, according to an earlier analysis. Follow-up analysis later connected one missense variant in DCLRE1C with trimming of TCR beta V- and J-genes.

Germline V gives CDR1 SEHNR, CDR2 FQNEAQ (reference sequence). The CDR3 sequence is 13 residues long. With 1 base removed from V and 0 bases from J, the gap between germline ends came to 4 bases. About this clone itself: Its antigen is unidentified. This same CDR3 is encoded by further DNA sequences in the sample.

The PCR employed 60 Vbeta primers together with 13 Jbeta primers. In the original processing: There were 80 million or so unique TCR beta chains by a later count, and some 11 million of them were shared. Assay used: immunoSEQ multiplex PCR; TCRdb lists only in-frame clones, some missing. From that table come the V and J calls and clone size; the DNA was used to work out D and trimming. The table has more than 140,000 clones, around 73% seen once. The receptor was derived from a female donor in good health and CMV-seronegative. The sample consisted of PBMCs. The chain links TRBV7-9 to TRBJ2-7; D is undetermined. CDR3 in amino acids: CASSLESSYEQYF. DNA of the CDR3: TGTGCCAGCAGCTTAGAGAGCTCCTACGAGCAGTACTTC.